This T cell receptor beta chain was identified in a study of CD8+CD57+ T cells in acquired aplastic anemia. Turning to the study itself: Sorted CD4+ and CD8+ cells gave a mean 3.2 ug DNA, range 0.2 to 27.4 ug. An average of roughly 10 million reads for CD4+ cells was obtained from healthy donors.

To note about this clonotype: The antigen is undetermined.

Template material for TCR beta VDJ and CDR3 profiling consisted of genomic DNA. TCRdb used MiXCR to reprocess the reads, holding one entry per CDR3 protein. This table holds about 210,000 distinct CDR3 sequences, around 60% found once. CDR1 SQVTM and CDR2 ANQGSEA come from the germline V gene. V shed 4 bases, J shed 4 bases, and the junction held 4 bases outside the gene matches. This CDR3 spans 13 amino acids. General study results and limits: CD8+ Simpson's diversity showed no significant patient-control difference.

The chain links TRBV29-1 to TRBJ2-7; TRBD1 matches at 10 bases. This receptor was obtained from a human donor in good health. The sequencing sample was made of sorted CD4+, CD8+, or CD8+CD57+ T cells (not recorded which) from PBMCs. The CDR3 nucleotides are TGCAGCGTTGGGGGACAGGGGTTATACGAGCAGTACTTC. Translation gives CSVGGQGLYEQYF.